This is a list of T cell receptor beta chains from one sample in a study of Graves' ophthalmopathy and Graves' hyperthyroidism. Using its own MiXCR run on the multiplex PCR reads, TCRdb lists one record per CDR3 protein. Here the sample spans 450,000 to 600,000 distinct CDR3 sequences, approximately 37% being singletons. Sequencing input: peripheral blood or thyroid tissue (not recorded which). The source is an adult man with Graves' hyperthyroidism. Each CDR3 is given with its conserved first and last residue.

CDR3	V	J
CASSYSRDYEQYF	TRBV6-5	TRBJ2-7
CASSGFSTDTQYF	TRBV5-1	TRBJ2-3
CASSFPGLPYEQYF	TRBV12-3/TRBV12-4	TRBJ2-7
CSAIAVAGSSYEQYF	TRBV20-1	TRBJ2-7
CASSQNQGVNSPLHF	TRBV4-1	TRBJ1-6
CASSSGIGNYGYTF	TRBV10-2	TRBJ1-2
CASSRGLAGLQETQYF	TRBV11-2	TRBJ2-5
CASSLEGEDGYTF	TRBV7-9	TRBJ1-2
CASSAHSGELFF	TRBV2	TRBJ2-2
CASSSQTVYQETQYF	TRBV5-6	TRBJ2-5
CASRWTTQGYNSPLHF	TRBV25-1	TRBJ1-6
CASSIEGFRDRASYNEQFF	TRBV19	TRBJ2-1
CASSERAGGGFSDDQPQHF	TRBV2	TRBJ1-5
CASSPTGTPGATNEKLFF	TRBV7-2	TRBJ1-4
CASSIAGTNYGYTF	TRBV19	TRBJ1-2
CASSAPRAGTSGANVLTF	TRBV7-8	TRBJ2-6
CSVEDWQGIVYGYTF	TRBV29-1	TRBJ1-2
CSAPTSGGSTDTQYF	TRBV20-1	TRBJ2-3
CASSSGPGDGKLFF	TRBV6-5	TRBJ1-4
CSSEDRAGNTIYF	TRBV29-1	TRBJ1-3
CSARELDRGSGYTF	TRBV20-1	TRBJ1-2
CASSLVFGTEETQYF	TRBV5-1	TRBJ2-5
CASSLGGAYNQPQHF	TRBV7-6	TRBJ1-5
CATSDGGGTYEQYF	TRBV24-1	TRBJ2-7
CASSLDLAGTTDTQYF	TRBV7-9	TRBJ2-3
CASSLEDRRNTEAFF	TRBV5-5	TRBJ1-1
CASSPGRVYGYTF	TRBV14	TRBJ1-2
CSLGTSGGTVNF	TRBV29-1	TRBJ2-5
CASSEAPSNQPQHF	TRBV10-2	TRBJ1-5
CASSTRSERGQPQHF	TRBV19	TRBJ1-5
CASSLGQGLNYGYTF	TRBV13	TRBJ1-2
CSASTRQAPTGANVLTF	TRBV20-1	TRBJ2-6
CATSAGQTGGAETQYF	TRBV24-1	TRBJ2-5
CASSLGDAEAFF	TRBV5-1	TRBJ1-1
CASRGGGDSPLRF	TRBV11-2	TRBJ1-6
CASSLGGAGPQHF	TRBV7-2	TRBJ1-5
CAISRGPSTGELFF	TRBV10-3	TRBJ2-2
CASKRQGIHEQYF	TRBV6-2/TRBV6-3	TRBJ2-7
CATSDWTGFMDNEQFF	TRBV24-1	.
CSAPGLAGMGANVLTF	TRBV29-1	TRBJ2-6
CSVDTGNVLTF	TRBV29-1	TRBJ2-6
CASSAPDRSNTEALF	TRBV19	TRBJ1-1